The clone carrying this T cell receptor beta chain appeared a single time. Its antigen is unidentified. This CDR3 has 15 residues. V was clipped by 1 base and J by 6 bases, with 13 bases between them. Per the germline V gene, CDR1 is SGHRS and CDR2 is YFSETQ. In the PCR, 60 Vbeta and 13 Jbeta primers were used. Clones were sequenced by immunoSEQ multiplex PCR, and TCRdb holds only the in-frame ones, with some missing. This sample has roughly 180,000 clones; around 78% occur once, and the top ten carry around 1.5%. These data are taken from a study of cytomegalovirus exposure and HLA in healthy donors. The study's findings and limits: A later analysis found TCR association rates differed by HLA locus, highest for DRB1 and lowest for HLA-C. TCR beta chain V- and J-gene trimming was linked, in a later analysis, to a missense variant in DCLRE1C.

The source is a man younger than 30 in good health and CMV-seronegative. Sequencing was done on a sample of PBMCs. The chain joins TRBV5-1 to TRBJ2-2, with D uncertain. The CDR3 DNA reads as TGCGCCAGCAGCTTGACCGAGACATCTGCCGGGGAGCTGTTTTTT. It is translated as CASSLTETSAGELFF.